This T cell receptor beta chain was recorded in a study of cytomegalovirus exposure and HLA in healthy donors. Germline loops: CDR1 KGHSH, CDR2 LQKENI. This CDR3 has 14 residues. Trimming removed 3 bases from V and 4 bases from J; junction bases left unmatched: 1. A multiplex PCR was run with 60 Vbeta primers and 13 Jbeta primers. Data came from immunoSEQ multiplex PCR; TCRdb stores just in-frame clones and leaves some out. The data contain over 150,000 clones, 80% to 90% of them singletons. Study-wide results and limits: The analysis excluded some indistinguishable V segments, including TRBV6-2 and TRBV6-3.

A note on this clone: What it binds is not known.

The sequence was obtained from a woman aged 45-65 years in good health and CMV-seronegative. J is TRBJ2-7 and V is TRBV18; 12 nucleotides align to TRBD2. The sequenced sample was PBMCs. The CDR3, as DNA: TGTGCCAGCTCACCGACTAGCGGGAGTTACGAGCAGTACTTC. Translated: CASSPTSGSYEQYF.